This TCR beta chain was sequenced for a study of T cells after posttransplantation cyclophosphamide. Study results and caveats: Blood and skin or GI T cell repertoires showed limited TRB overlap. Later blood repertoires were often dominated by clones from the donor CD8+ memory compartment. Recipient CMV seropositivity and CMV reactivation strongly tracked TRB clonality.

This clone has only one observation. Its antigen remains unidentified. Assay: immunoSEQ multiplex PCR; the TCRdb copy retains only in-frame clones and omits some. Among approximately 22,000 clones listed, about 90% were seen once. A marrow graft followed busulfan-fludarabine conditioning, with cyclophosphamide on days +3 and +4. The CDR3 contains 14 residues. V gave up 4 bases and J gave up 5 bases, with 15 bases separating them. Germline CDR1 MNHEY, CDR2 SMNVEV (reference sequence). The chain has TRBV27 and TRBJ2-7, with D hard to call. Material: PBMCs, obtained after allogeneic stem cell transplant with posttransplant cyclophosphamide. The source of this sequence is a female patient aged 30 to 40 who received an allogeneic stem cell transplant from an unrelated donor, was CMV-positive, and had no GVHD. Some T cells may have originated in the graft donor. CDR3 in amino acids: CASSSGVVGNEQYF. CDR3 DNA sequence: TGTGCCAGCAGTTCGGGTGTTGTTGGAAACGAGCAGTACTTC.